This is a list of T cell receptor beta chains from one sample in a study of blood T cell repertoires in COVID-19. TCRdb's copy holds only in-frame clones and misses some; the assay was immunoSEQ multiplex PCR. Of some 100,000 clones listed, just over 85% are singletons. Sequenced material: PBMCs or T cells enriched from blood (not recorded which). The receptors originated from a woman between 45 and 65 years old who had recovered from COVID-19. The CDR3 runs from the conserved cysteine through the conserved F or W. Fields, in order: V gene, J gene, D gene, CDR3 length, clone size, CDR3 DNA, CDR3 protein. D genes are given only for firm matches. Not every row has a clone size; where given, it reads once, few, many or a size class.

TRBV9	TRBJ2-3	TRBD2	20	-	TGTGCCAGCAGCGCGATCCCATCGGGCGGGAGCCCCCGTCTCACAGATACGCAGTATTTT	CASSAIPSGGSPRLTDTQYF
TRBV18	TRBJ1-1	-	13	-	TGTGCCAGCTCACCCACTGAGAGCACTGAAGCTTTCTTT	CASSPTESTEAFF
TRBV28	TRBJ2-5	-	15	-	TGTGCCAGCAGCACTTTTAAAAGGGGCGGAGAGACCCAGTACTTC	CASSTFKRGGETQYF
TRBV19	TRBJ2-4	TRBD2	22	-	TGTGCCAGTAGTATAGTGGGTTTCTTACTAGCGGGAGATGGAGGGGGCAAAAACATTCAGTACTTC	CASSIVGFLLAGDGGGKNIQYF
TRBV5-4	TRBJ2-1	TRBD2	16	-	TGTGCCAGCAGCCCGACTAGCGGGGGCCTTACCCATGAGCAGTTCTTC	CASSPTSGGLTHEQFF
TRBV3-1/TRBV3-2	TRBJ1-5	-	15	-	TGTGCCAGCAGCCAAGAAAGCCGTCCGGGTCAGCCCCAGCATTTT	CASSQESRPGQPQHF
TRBV28	TRBJ2-4	-	19	-	TGTGCCAGCAGTTTCATTGGGACACTTATGGGCTATGCCAAAAACATTCAGTACTTC	CASSFIGTLMGYAKNIQYF
TRBV6-5	TRBJ2-7	-	11	-	TGTGCCAGCAGTTACTCCGGAGGGCAGTACTTC	CASSYSGGQYF
TRBV7-8	TRBJ2-1	-	14	-	TGTGCCAGCAGCTTACCTGGCAGGGTGATTGGGCAGTTCTTC	CASSLPGRVIGQFF
TRBV30	TRBJ2-7	-	14	-	TGTGCCTGGAGTCTTCCAGCGGCGGACTACGAGCAGTACTTC	CAWSLPAADYEQYF
TRBV19	TRBJ1-2	-	14	-	TGTGCCAGTAGTATTGATGAGAGTTCGGGTGGCTACACCTTC	CASSIDESSGGYTF
TRBV9	TRBJ2-7	-	15	-	TGTGCCAGCAGCGTATACCCAGGGGTAGTCAACGAGCAGTACTTC	CASSVYPGVVNEQYF
TRBV10-3	TRBJ2-3	-	12	once	TGTGCCATCGCGCGGAGCACAGATACGCAGTATTTT	CAIARSTDTQYF
TRBV2	TRBJ2-5	-	14	-	TGTGCCAGCAGTGAAGGCGGTAGCGCAGAGACCCAGTACTTC	CASSEGGSAETQYF
TRBV5-1	TRBJ1-2	TRBD1	14	-	TGCGCCAGCAGCTTGGGCGACAGGGTAGGCGGCTACACCTTC	CASSLGDRVGGYTF
TRBV30	TRBJ2-3	TRBD2	15	few	TGTGCCTGGAGTGGAGTAGCGGGATTCACAGATACGCAGTATTTT	CAWSGVAGFTDTQYF
TRBV5-8	TRBJ1-1	-	12	-	TGTGCCAGCCTCGATAGTAGCACTGAAGCTTTCTTT	CASLDSSTEAFF
TRBV2	TRBJ1-5	-	15	-	TGTGCCAGCAGAGACACAGGGACGAGCAATCAGCCCCAGCATTTT	CASRDTGTSNQPQHF
TRBV28	TRBJ1-6	-	15	once	TGTGCCAGCAGTGGCAGTGACATCTATAATTCACCCCTCCACTTT	CASSGSDIYNSPLHF
TRBV6-5	TRBJ1-4	TRBD1	15	-	TGTGCCAGCAGTCACTACAGGGGGTCGTTTGAAAAACTGTTTTTT	CASSHYRGSFEKLFF
TRBV7-3	TRBJ1-2	TRBD1	14	few	TGTGCCAGCAGCTTAGAGGGGGCCCCCAAGGGCTACACCTTC	CASSLEGAPKGYTF
TRBV19	TRBJ1-2	TRBD1	15	-	TGTGCCAGTAGTACTACAGGGGCGGGAAACTATGGCTACACCTTC	CASSTTGAGNYGYTF
TRBV10-2	TRBJ2-3	-	12	-	TGCGCCAGCAGTGTCACCACAAGTACGCAGTATTTT	CASSVTTSTQYF
TRBV7-6	TRBJ2-3	TRBD2	17	-	TGTGCCAGCAGCTTAGGGGGAGGGCCCACTAGCACAGATACGCAGTATTTT	CASSLGGGPTSTDTQYF